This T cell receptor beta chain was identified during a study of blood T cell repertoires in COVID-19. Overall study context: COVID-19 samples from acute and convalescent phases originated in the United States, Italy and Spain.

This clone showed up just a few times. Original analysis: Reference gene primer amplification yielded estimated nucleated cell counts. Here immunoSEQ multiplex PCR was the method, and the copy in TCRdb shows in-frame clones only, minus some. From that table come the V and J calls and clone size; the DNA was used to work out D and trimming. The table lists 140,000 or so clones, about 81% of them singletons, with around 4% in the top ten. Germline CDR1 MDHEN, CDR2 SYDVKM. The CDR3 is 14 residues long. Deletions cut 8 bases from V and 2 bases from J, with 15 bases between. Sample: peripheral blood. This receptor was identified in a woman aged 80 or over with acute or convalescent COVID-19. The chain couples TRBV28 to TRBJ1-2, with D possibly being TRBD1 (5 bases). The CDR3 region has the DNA TGTGCCAGCTGTGTGGCGACAGAAAACTATGGCTACACCTTC. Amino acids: CASCVATENYGYTF.